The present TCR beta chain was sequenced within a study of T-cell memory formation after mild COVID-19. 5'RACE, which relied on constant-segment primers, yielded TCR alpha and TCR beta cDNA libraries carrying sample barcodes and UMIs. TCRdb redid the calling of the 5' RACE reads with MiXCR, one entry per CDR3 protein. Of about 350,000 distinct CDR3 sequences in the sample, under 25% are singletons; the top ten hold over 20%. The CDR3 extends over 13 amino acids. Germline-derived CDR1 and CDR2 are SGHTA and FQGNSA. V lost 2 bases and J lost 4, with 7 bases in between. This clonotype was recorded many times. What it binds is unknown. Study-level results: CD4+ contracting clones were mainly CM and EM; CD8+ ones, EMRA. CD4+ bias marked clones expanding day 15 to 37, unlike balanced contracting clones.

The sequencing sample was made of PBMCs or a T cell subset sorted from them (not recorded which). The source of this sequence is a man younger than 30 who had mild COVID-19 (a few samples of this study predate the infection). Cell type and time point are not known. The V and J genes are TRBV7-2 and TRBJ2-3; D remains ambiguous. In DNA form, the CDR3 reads TGTGCCAGCAGCTTACTGGTCCCAGATACGCAGTATTTT. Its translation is CASSLLVPDTQYF. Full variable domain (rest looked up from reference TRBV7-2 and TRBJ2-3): GAGVSQSPSNKVTEKGKDVELRCDPISGHTALYWYRQSLGQGLEFLIYFQGNSAPDKSGLPSDRFSAERTGGSVSTLTIQRTQQEDSAVYLCASSLLVPDTQYFGPGTRLTVL.